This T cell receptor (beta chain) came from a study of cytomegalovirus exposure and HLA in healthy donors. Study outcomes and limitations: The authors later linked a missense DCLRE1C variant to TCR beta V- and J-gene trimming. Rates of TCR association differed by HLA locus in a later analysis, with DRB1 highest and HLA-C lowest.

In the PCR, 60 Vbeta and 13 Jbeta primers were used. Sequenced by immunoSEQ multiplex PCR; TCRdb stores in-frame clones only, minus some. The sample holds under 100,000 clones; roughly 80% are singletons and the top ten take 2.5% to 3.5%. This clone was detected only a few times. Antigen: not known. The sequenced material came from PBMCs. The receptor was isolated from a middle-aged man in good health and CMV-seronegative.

The CDR3 loop reads CASSLGTGGVFSGANVLTF. In DNA form, the CDR3 reads TGTGCCAGCAGTTTAGGGACAGGGGGTGTATTCTCTGGGGCCAACGTCCTGACTTTC. The chain is built from TRBV27 and TRBJ2-6; TRBD1 aligns across 11 bases. The ends lost 2 bases at V and 0 bases at J; junction bases unmatched: 6. CDR1 and CDR2 from the germline V gene are MNHEY and SMNVEV (reference sequence). This CDR3 is 19 amino acids long.